This TCR beta chain is from a study of blood T cell repertoires in COVID-19. Study background: Acute and convalescent COVID-19 samples came from the United States, Italy and Spain. PBMCs, B-cell-depleted T cells, or T cells were the source of the cDNA or gDNA that made up the material.

How the authors handled the data: Nucleated cell number was recorded as an estimate derived from reference gene primer amplification. Method: immunoSEQ multiplex PCR; TCRdb's copy keeps in-frame clones and lacks some. That table furnishes V, J and clone size, whereas the DNA furnished D and trimming. Of roughly 250,000 clones in the sample, over 75% were seen once. This clone was seen a handful of times. The CDR3 is 14 amino acids. Germline trimming cut 3 bases from V and 0 bases from J; bases unmatched to any gene: 4. The germline CDR1 and CDR2 sequences are SQVTM and ANQGSEA. The sequencing input was peripheral blood. The chain combines TRBV29-1 with TRBJ1-1; 7 positions match TRBD1. The TCR originated in a woman aged 50 to 65 with acute or convalescent COVID-19. The CDR3, as DNA: TGCAGCGTTGACGAACAGGGGATGAACACTGAAGCTTTCTTT. Protein product: CSVDEQGMNTEAFF.